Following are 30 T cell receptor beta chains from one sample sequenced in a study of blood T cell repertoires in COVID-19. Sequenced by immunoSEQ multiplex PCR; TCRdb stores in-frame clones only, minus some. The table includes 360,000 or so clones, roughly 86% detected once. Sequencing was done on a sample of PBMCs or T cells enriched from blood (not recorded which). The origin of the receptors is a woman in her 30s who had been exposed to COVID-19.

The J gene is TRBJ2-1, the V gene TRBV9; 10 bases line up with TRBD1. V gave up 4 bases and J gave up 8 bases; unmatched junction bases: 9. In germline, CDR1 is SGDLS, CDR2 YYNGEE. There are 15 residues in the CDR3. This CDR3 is CASSLGQGSWDEQFF. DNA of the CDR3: TGTGCCAGCAGCCTGGGACAGGGGAGCTGGGATGAGCAGTTCTTC. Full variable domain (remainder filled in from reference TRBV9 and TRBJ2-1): DSGVTQTPKHLITATGQRVTLRCSPRSGDLSVYWYQQSLDQGLQFLIQYYNGEERAKGNILERFSAQQFPDLHSELNLSSLELGDSALYFCASSLGQGSWDEQFFGPGTRLTVL.

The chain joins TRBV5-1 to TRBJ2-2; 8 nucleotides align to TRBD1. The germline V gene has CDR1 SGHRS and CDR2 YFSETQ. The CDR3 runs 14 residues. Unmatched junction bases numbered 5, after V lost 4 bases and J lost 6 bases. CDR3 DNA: TGCGCCAGCAGCAGCCAGGGGGCGGCCGGGGAGCTGTTTTTT. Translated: CASSSQGAAGELFF.

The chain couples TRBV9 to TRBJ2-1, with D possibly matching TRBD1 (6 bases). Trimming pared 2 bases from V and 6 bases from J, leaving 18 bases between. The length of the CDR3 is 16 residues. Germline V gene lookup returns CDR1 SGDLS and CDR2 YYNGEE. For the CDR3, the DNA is TGTGCCAGCAGCGTTCCCCGGGACCGAGGGGGCAATGAGCAGTTCTTC. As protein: CASSVPRDRGGNEQFF.

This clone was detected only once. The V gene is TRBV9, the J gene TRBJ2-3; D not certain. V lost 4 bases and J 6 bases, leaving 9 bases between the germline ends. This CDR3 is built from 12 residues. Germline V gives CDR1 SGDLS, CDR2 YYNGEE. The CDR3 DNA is TGTGCCAGCAGCCCTAGTTGGGATACGCAGTATTTT. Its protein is CASSPSWDTQYF.

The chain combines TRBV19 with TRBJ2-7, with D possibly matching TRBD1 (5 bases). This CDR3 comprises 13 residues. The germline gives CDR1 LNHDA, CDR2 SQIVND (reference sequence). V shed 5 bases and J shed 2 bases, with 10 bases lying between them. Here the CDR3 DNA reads TGTGCCAGTAGTCACAGGAATCCCTACGAGCAGTACTTC. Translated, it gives CASSHRNPYEQYF.

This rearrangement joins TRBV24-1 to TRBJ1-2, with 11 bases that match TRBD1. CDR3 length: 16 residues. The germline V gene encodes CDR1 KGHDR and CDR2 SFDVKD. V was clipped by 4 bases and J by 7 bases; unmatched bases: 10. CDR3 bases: TGTGCCACCAGTGACCCCGGCCGGACAGGGGGCTTTGGCTACACCTTC. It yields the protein CATSDPGRTGGFGYTF.

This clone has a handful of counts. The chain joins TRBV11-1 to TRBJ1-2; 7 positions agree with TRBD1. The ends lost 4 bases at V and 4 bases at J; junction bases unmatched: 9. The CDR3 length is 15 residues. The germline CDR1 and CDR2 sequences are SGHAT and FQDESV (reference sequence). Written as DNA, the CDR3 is TGTGCCAGCAGCTCTACAACTTGGACAGGCTATGGCTACACCTTC. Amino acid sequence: CASSSTTWTGYGYTF.

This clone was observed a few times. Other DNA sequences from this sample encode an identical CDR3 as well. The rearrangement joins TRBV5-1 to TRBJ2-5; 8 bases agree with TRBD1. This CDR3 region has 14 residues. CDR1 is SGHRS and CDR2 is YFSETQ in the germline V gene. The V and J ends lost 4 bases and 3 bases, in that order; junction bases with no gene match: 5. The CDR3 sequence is CASSLGTGKETQYF. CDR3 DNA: TGCGCCAGCAGCCTTGGGACAGGTAAAGAGACCCAGTACTTC. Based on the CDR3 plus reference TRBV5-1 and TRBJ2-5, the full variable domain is KAGVTQTPRYLIKTRGQQVTLSCSPISGHRSVSWYQQTPGQGLQFLFEYFSETQRNKGNFPGRFSGRQFSNSRSEMNVSTLELGDSALYLCASSLGTGKETQYFGPGTRLLVL.

CDR3 DNA sequence: TGTGCCAGCAGCTTAGTCGTAGGGACAGGGTGGTACGAGCAGTACTTC. This codes for CASSLVVGTGWYEQYF. V usage is TRBV7-2 and J usage is TRBJ2-7, with TRBD1 matching 9 bases. V shed 1 base and J 4 bases; nucleotides not matched to a gene: 8. This CDR3 is built from 16 residues. Germline assignment: CDR1 SGHTA and CDR2 FQGNSA.

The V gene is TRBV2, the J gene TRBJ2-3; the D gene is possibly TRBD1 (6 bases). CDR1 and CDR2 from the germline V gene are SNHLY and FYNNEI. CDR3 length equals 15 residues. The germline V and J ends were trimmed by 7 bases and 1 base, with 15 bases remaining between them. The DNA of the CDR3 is TGTGCCAGCATTGGACAGCCCCGGGGCACAGATACGCAGTATTTT. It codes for CASIGQPRGTDTQYF.

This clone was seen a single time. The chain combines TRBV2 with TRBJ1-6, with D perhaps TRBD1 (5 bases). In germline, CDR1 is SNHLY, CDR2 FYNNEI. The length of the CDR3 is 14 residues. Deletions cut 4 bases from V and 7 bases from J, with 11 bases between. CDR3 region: CASSGVRENSPLHF. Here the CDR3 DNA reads TGTGCCAGCAGTGGGGTCAGGGAAAATTCACCCCTCCACTTT.

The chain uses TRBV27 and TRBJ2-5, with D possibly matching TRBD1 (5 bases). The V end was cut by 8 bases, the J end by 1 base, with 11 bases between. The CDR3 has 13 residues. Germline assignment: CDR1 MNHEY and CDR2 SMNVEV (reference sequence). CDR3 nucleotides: TGTGCCAGCTCCCAGGGCCCCCAAGAGACCCAGTACTTC. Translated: CASSQGPQETQYF.

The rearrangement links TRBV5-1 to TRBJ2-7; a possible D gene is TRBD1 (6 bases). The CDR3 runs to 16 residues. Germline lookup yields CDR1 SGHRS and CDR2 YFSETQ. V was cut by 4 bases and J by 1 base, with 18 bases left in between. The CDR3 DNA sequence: TGCGCCAGCAGCCCGTTCGGACAGACCATTTCCTACGAGCAGTACTTC. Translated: CASSPFGQTISYEQYF.

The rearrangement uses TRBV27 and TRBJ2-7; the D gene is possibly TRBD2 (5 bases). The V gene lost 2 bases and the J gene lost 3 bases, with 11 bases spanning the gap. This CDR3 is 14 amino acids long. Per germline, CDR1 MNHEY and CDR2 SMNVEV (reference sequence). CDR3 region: CASSLVGRGYEQYF. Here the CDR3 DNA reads TGTGCCAGCAGTTTAGTCGGCCGGGGCTACGAGCAGTACTTC.

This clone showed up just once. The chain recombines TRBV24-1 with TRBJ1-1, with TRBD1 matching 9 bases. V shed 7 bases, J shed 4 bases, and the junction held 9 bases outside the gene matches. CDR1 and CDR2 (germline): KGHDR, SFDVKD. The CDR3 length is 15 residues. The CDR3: CATSIDRGTGTEAFF. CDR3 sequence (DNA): TGTGCCACCAGCATCGACAGGGGGACGGGCACTGAAGCTTTCTTT.

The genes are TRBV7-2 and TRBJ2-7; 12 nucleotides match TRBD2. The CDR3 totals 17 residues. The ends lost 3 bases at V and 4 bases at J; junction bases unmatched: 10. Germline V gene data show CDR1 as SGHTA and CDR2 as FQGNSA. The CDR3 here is CASSFPRLAGVEYEQYF. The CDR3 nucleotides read TGTGCCAGCAGCTTCCCCCGACTAGCGGGAGTTGAGTACGAGCAGTACTTC.

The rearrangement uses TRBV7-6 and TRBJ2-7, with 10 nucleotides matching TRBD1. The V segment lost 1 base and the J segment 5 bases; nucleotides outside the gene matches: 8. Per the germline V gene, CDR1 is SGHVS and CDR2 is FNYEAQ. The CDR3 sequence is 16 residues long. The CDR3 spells CASSLGVGTGEHEQYF. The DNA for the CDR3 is TGTGCCAGCAGCTTAGGGGTCGGGACAGGGGAGCACGAGCAGTACTTC.

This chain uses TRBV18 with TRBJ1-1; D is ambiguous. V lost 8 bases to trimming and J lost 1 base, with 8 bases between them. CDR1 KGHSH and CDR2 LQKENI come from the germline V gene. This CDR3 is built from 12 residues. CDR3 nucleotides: TGTGCCAGCCAACTCCAGAACACTGAAGCTTTCTTT. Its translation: CASQLQNTEAFF.

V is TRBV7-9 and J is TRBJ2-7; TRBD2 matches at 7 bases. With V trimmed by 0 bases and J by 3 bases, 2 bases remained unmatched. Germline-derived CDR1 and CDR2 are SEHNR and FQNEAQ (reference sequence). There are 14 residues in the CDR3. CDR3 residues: CASSLAAGVYEQYF. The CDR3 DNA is TGTGCCAGCAGCTTAGCGGCGGGAGTCTACGAGCAGTACTTC.

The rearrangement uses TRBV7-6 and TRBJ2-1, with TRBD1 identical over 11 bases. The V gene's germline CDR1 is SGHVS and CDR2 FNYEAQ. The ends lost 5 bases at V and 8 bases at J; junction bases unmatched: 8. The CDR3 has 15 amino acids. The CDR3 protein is CASSLRTGGFDEQFF. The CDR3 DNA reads TGTGCCAGCAGCCTCAGGACAGGGGGCTTTGATGAGCAGTTCTTC.

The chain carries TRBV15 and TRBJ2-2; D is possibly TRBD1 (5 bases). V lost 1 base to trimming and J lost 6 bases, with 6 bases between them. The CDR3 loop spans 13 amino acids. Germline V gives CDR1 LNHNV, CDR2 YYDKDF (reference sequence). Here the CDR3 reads CATSRVGAGELFF. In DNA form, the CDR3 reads TGTGCCACCAGCAGAGTAGGGGCCGGGGAGCTGTTTTTT.

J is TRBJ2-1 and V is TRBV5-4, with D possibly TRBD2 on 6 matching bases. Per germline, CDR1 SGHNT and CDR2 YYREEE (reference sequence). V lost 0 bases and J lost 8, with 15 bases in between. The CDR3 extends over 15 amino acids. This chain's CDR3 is CASSLGGVISHEQFF. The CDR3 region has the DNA TGTGCCAGCAGCTTGGGGGGGGTTATTTCCCATGAGCAGTTCTTC.

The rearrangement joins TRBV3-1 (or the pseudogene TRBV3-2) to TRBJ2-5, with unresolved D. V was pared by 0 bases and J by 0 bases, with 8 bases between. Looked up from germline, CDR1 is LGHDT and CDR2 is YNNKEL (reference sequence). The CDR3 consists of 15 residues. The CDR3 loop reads CASSQDPRYQETQYF. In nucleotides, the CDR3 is TGTGCCAGCAGCCAAGATCCGCGGTACCAAGAGACCCAGTACTTC.

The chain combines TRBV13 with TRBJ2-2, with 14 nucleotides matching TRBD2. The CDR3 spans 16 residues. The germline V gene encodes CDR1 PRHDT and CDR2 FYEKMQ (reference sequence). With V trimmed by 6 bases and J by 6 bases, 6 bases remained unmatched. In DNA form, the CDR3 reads TGTGCCAGCAGTTCCCGGACTAGCGGGAGGTCCGGGGAGCTGTTTTTT. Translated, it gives CASSSRTSGRSGELFF.

The CDR3 DNA reads as TGTGCCAGCAGGCTCCAGGGGAAAGCGACCTACGAGCAGTACTTC. It translates to CASRLQGKATYEQYF. The chain uses TRBV6-5 and TRBJ2-7; D is possibly TRBD1 (6 bases). The CDR3 covers 15 residues. Germline V gene sequence: CDR1 MNHEY, CDR2 SVGAGI. V lost 6 bases and J lost 2, with 17 bases in between.

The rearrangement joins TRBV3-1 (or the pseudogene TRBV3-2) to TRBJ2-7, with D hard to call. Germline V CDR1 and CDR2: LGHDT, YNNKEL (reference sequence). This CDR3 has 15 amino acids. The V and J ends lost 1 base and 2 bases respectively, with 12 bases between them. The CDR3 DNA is TGTGCCAGCAGCCAAGGGCTGGATGACACCTACGAGCAGTACTTC. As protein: CASSQGLDDTYEQYF.

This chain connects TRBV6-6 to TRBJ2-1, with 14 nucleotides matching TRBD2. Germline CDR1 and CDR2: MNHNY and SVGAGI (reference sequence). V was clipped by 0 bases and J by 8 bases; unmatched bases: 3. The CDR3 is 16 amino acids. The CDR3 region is CASSYSGLAGDDEQFF. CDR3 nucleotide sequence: TGTGCCAGCAGTTACTCGGGACTAGCGGGAGACGATGAGCAGTTCTTC.

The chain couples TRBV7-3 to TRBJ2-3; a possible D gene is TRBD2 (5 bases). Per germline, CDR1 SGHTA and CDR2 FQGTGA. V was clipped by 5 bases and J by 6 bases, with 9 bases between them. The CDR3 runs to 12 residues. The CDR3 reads CASSPGVDTQYF. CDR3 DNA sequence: TGTGCCAGCAGCCCCGGGGTTGATACGCAGTATTTT.

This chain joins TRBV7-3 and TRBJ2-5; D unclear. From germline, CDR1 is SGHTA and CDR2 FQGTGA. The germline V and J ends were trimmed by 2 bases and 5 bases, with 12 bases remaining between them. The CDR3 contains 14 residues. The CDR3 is CASSLSEGDETQYF. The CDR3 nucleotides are TGTGCCAGCAGCTTATCCGAAGGAGACGAGACCCAGTACTTC.

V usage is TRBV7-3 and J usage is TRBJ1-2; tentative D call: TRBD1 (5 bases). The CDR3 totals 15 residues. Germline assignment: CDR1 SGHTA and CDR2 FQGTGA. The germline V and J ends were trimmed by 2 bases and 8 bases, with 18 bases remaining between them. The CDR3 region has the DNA TGTGCCAGCAGCTTAGACAGAGAGCCGGGAGGGGGCTACACCTTC. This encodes CASSLDREPGGGYTF.